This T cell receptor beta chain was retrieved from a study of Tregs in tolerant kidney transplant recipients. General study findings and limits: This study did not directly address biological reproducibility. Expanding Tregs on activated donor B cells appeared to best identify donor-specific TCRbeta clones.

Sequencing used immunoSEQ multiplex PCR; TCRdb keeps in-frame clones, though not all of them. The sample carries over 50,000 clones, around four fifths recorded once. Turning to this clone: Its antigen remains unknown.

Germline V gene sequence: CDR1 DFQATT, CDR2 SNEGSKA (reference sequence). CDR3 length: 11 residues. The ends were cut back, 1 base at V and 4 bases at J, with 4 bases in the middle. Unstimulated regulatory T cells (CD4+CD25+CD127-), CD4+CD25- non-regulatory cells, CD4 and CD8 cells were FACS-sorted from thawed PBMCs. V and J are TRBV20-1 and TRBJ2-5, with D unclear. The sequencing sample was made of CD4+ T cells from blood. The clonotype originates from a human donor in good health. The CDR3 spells CSARVSETQYF. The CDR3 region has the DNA TGCAGTGCTAGAGTTTCAGAGACCCAGTACTTC.